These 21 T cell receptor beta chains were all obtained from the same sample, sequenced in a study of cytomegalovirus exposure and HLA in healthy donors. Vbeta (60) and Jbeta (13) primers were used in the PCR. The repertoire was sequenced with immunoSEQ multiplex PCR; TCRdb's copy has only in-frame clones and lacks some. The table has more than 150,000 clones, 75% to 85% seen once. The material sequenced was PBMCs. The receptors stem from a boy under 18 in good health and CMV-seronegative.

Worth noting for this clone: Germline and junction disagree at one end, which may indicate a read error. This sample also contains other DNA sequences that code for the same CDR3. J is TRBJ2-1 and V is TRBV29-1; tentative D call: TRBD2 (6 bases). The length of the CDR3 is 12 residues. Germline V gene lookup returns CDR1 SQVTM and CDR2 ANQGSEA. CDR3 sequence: CSVEGAGNEQFF. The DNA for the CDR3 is TGCAGCGTTGAAGGGGCGGGGAATGAACAGTTCTTC.

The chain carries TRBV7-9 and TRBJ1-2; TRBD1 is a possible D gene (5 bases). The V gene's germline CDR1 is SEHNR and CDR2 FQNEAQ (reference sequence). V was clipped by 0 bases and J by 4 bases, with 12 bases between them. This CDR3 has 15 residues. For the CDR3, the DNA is TGTGCCAGCAGCTTAGCGGAGACAGCACTCTATGGCTACACCTTC. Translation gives CASSLAETALYGYTF. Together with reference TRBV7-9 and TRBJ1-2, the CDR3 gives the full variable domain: DTGVSQNPRHKITKRGQNVTFRCDPISEHNRLYWYRQTLGQGPEFLTYFQNEAQLEKSRLLSDRFSAERPKGSFSTLEIQRTEQGDSAMYLCASSLAETALYGYTFGSGTRLTVV.

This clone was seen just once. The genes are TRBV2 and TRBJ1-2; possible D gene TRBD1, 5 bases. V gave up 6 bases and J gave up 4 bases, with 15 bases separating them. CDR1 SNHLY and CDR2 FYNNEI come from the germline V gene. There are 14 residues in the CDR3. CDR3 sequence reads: CASRGIAGGYGYTF. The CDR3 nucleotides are TGTGCCAGCAGAGGGATCGCGGGGGGCTATGGCTACACCTTC.

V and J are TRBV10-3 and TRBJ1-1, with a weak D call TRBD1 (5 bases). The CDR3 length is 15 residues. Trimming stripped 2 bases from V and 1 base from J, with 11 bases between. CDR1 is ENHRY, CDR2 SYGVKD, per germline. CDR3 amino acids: CAISEEGVKNTEAFF. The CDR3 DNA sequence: TGTGCCATCAGTGAGGAAGGGGTAAAGAACACTGAAGCTTTCTTT.

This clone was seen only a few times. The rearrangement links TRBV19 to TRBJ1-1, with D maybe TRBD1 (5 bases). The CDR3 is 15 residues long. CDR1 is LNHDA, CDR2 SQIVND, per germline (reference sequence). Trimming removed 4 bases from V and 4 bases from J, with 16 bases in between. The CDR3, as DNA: TGTGCCAGTAGTAAGGTTGGCAGGGAGGGCACTGAAGCTTTCTTT. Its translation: CASSKVGREGTEAFF.

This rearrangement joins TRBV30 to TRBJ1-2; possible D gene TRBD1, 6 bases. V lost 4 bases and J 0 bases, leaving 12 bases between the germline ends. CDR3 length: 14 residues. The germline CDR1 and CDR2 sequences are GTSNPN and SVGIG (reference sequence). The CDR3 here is CAWTPDRSNYGYTF. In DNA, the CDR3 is TGTGCCTGGACGCCGGACAGATCTAACTATGGCTACACCTTC.

CDR3 residues: CASSVSPGREVTGELFF. The DNA of the CDR3 is TGTGCCAGCAGCGTAAGCCCCGGCAGGGAGGTCACCGGGGAGCTGTTTTTT. This chain joins TRBV9 and TRBJ2-2; perhaps TRBD2 as D (6 bases). This CDR3 spans 17 amino acids. CDR1 and CDR2 (germline): SGDLS, YYNGEE. Trimming left V 1 base short and J 4 bases short, with 17 bases between.

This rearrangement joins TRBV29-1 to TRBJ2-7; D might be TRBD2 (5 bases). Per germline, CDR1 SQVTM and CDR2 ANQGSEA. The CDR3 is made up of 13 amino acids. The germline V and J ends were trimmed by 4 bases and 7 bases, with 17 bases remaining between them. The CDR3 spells CSVVGSGVGEQYF. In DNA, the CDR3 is TGCAGCGTTGTAGGTTCCGGGGTAGGGGAGCAGTACTTC.

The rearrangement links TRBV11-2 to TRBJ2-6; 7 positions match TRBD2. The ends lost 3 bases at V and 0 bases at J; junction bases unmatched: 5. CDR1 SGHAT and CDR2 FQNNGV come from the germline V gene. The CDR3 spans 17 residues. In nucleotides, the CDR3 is TGTGCCAGCAGCTTGACTAGCTGGGACTCTGGGGCCAACGTCCTGACTTTC. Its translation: CASSLTSWDSGANVLTF. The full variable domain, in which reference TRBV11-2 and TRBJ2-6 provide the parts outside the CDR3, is EAGVAQSPRYKIIEKRQSVAFWCNPISGHATLYWYQQILGQGPKLLIQFQNNGVVDDSQLPKDRFSAERLKGVDSTLKIQPAKLEDSAVYLCASSLTSWDSGANVLTFGAGSRLTVL.

CDR3 nucleotide sequence: TGTGCCTGGAGTGTAGCCGGGGAGTGGGCTTTCTTT. Its protein product is CAWSVAGEWAFF. The chain links TRBV30 to TRBJ1-1, with no clear D. V was shortened by 0 bases and J by 11 bases, with 13 bases between the two germline ends. The CDR3 loop spans 12 amino acids. Germline CDR1 is GTSNPN and CDR2 is SVGIG (reference sequence). The full variable domain, with the rest looked up from reference TRBV30 and TRBJ1-1, is SQTIHQWPATLVQPVGSPLSLECTVEGTSNPNLYWYRQAAGRGLQLLFYSVGIGQISSEVPQNLSASRPQDRQFILSSKKLLLSDSGFYLCAWSVAGEWAFFGQGTRLTVV.

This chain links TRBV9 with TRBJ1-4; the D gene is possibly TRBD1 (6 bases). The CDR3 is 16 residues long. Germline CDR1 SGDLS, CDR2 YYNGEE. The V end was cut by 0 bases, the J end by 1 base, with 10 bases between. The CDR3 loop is CASSVGGGGTNEKLFF. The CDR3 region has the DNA TGTGCCAGCAGCGTAGGAGGGGGGGGAACTAATGAAAAACTGTTTTTT.

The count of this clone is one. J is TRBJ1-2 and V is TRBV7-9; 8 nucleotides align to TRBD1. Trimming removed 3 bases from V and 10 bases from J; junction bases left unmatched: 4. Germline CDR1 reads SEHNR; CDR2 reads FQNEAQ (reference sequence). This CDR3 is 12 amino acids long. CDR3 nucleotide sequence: TGTGCCAGCAGCTTCGGACAGGGACCCTACACCTTC. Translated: CASSFGQGPYTF.

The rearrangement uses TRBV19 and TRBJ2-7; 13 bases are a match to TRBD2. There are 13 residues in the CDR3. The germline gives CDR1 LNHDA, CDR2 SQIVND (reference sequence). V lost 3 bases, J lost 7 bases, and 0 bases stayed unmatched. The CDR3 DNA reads TGTGCCAGTAGTATGGGACTAGCGGGAGAGCAGTACTTC. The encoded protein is CASSMGLAGEQYF.

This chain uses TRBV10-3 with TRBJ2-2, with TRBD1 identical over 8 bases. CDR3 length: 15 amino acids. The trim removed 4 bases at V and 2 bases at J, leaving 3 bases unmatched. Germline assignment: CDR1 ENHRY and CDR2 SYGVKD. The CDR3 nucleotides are TGTGCCATCAGTGGAACAGGGGGAAACACCGGGGAGCTGTTTTTT. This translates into CAISGTGGNTGELFF.

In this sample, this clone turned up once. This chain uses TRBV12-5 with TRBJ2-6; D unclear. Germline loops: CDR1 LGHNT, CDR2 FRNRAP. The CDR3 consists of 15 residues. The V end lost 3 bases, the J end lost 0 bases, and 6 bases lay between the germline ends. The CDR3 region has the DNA TGTGCTAGTGGTTTTCTAGTCTCTGGGGCCAACGTCCTGACTTTC. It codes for CASGFLVSGANVLTF. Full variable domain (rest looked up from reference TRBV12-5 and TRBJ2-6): DARVTQTPRHKVTEMGQEVTMRCQPILGHNTVFWYRQTMMQGLELLAYFRNRAPLDDSGMPKDRFSAEMPDATLATLKIQPSEPRDSAVYFCASGFLVSGANVLTFGAGSRLTVL.

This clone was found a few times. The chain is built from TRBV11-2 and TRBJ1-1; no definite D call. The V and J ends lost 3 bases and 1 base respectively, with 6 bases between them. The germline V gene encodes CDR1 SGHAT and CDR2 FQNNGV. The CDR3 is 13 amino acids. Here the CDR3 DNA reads TGTGCCAGCAGCTTCTTCGGGAACACTGAAGCTTTCTTT. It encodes CASSFFGNTEAFF.

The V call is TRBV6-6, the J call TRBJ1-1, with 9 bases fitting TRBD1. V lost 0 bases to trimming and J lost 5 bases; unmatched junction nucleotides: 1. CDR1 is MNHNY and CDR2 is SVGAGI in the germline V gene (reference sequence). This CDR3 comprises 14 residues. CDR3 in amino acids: CASSYSDRGTEAFF. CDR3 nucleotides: TGTGCCAGCAGTTACTCCGACAGGGGGACTGAAGCTTTCTTT.

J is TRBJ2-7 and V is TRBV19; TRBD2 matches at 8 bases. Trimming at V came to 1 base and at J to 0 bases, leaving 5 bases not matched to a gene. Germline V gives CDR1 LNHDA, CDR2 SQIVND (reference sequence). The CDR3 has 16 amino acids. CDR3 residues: CASSIGLAGYSYEQYF. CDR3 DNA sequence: TGTGCCAGTAGTATAGGGCTAGCGGGCTACTCCTACGAGCAGTACTTC.

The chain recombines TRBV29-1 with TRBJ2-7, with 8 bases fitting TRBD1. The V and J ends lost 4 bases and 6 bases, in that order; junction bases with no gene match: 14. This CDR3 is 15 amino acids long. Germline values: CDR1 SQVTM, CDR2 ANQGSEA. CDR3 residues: CSVAGVTGELGEQYF. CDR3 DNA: TGCAGCGTTGCGGGAGTGACAGGGGAACTTGGCGAGCAGTACTTC.

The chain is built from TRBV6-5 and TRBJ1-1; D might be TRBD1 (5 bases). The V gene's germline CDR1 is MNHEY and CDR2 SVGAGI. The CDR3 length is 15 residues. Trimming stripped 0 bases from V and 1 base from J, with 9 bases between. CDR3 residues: CASSYSAGPNTEAFF. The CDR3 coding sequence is TGTGCCAGCAGTTACTCAGCAGGGCCGAACACTGAAGCTTTCTTT.

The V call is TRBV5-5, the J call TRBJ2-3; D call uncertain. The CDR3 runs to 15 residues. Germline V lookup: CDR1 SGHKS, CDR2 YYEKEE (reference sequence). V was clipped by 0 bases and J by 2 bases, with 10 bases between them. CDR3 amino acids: CASSLDGRITDTQYF. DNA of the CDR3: TGTGCCAGCAGCTTGGATGGCAGAATCACAGATACGCAGTATTTT.